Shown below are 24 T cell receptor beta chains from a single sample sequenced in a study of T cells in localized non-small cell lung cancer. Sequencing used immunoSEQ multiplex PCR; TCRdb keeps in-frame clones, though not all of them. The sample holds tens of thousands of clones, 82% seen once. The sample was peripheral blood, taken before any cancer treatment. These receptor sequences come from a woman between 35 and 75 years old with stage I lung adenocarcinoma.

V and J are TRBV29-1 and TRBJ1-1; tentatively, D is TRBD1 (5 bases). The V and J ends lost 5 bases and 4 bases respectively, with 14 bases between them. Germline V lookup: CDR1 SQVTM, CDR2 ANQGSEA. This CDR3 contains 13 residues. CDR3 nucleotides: TGCAGCGTTACACAGGCAGTGGGCACTGAAGCTTTCTTT. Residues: CSVTQAVGTEAFF.

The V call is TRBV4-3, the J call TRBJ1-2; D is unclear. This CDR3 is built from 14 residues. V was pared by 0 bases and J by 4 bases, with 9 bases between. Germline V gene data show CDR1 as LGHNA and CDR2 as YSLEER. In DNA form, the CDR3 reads TGCGCCAGCAGCCAAGATCGGTCCCTCTATGGCTACACCTTC. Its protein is CASSQDRSLYGYTF.

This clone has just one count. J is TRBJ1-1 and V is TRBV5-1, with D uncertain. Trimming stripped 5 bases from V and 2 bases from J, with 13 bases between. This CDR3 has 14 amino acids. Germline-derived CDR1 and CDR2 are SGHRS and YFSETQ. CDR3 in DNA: TGCGCCAGCAGTCCCTCCGGGCTTAACACTGAAGCTTTCTTT. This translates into CASSPSGLNTEAFF.

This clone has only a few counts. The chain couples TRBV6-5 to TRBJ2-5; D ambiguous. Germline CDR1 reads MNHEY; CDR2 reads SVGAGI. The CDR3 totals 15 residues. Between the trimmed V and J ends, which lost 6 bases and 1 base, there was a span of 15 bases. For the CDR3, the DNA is TGTGCCAGCAGGCCCGATGGTCGGTTCCAAGAGACCCAGTACTTC. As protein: CASRPDGRFQETQYF.

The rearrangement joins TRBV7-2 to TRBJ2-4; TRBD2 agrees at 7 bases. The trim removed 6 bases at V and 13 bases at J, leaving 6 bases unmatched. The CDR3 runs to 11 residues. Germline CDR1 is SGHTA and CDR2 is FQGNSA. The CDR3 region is CASRQGREQYF. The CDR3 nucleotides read TGTGCCAGCAGACAAGGGCGGGAGCAGTACTTC.

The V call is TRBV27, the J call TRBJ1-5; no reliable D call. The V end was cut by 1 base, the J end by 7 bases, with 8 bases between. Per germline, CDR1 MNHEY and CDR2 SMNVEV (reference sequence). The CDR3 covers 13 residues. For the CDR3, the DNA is TGTGCCAGCAGTTTATATGTCCGGCAGCCCCAGCATTTT. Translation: CASSLYVRQPQHF.

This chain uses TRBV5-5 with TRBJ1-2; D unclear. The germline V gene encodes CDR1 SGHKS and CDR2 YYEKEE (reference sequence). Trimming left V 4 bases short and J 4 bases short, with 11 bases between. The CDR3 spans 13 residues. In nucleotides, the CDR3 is TGTGCCAGCAGCCTAGACAAAGGCTATGGCTACACCTTC. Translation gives CASSLDKGYGYTF.

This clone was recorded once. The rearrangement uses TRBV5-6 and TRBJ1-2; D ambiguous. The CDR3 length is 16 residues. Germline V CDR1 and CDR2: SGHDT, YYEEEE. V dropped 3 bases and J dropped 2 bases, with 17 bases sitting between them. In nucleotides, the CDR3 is TGTGCCAGCAGCTCGTACGGGGAGCCGGGGAACTATGGCTACACCTTC. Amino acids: CASSSYGEPGNYGYTF.

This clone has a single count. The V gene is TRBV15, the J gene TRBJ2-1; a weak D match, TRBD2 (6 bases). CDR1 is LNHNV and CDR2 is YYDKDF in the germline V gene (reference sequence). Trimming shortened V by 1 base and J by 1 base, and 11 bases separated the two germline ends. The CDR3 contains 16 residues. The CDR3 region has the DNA TGTGCCACCAGCAGAGTTCTACGGGGGTCCTACAATGAGCAGTTCTTC. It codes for CATSRVLRGSYNEQFF.

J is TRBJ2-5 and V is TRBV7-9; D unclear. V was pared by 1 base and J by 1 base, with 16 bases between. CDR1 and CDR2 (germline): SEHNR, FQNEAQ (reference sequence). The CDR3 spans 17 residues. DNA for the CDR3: TGTGCCAGCAGCTTAGGACATTTGGGGAACACCCAAGAGACCCAGTACTTC. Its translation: CASSLGHLGNTQETQYF.

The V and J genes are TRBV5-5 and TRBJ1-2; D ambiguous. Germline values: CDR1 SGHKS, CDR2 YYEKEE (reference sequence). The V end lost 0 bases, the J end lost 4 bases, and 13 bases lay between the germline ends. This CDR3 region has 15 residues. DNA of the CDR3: TGTGCCAGCAGCTTGGCCTCCGGGCAGGCCTATGGCTACACCTTC. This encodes CASSLASGQAYGYTF.

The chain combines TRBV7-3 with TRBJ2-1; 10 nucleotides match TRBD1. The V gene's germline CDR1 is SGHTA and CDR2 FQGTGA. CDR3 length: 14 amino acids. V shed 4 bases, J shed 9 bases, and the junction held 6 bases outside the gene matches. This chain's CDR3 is CASSSRQGAGEQFF. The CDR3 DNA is TGTGCCAGCAGCTCCCGACAGGGGGCCGGTGAGCAGTTCTTC.

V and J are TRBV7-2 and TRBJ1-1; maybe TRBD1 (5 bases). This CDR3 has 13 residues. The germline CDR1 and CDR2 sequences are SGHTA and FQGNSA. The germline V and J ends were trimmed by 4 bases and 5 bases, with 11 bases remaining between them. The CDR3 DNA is TGTGCCAGCAGCTCCTGGCCAGGGACTGAAGCTTTCTTT. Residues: CASSSWPGTEAFF.

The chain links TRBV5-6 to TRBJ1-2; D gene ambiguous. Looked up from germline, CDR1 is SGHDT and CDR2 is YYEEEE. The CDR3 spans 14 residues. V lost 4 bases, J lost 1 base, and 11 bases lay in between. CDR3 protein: CASSEGVGNYGYTF. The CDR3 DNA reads TGTGCCAGCAGCGAAGGTGTGGGTAACTATGGCTACACCTTC.

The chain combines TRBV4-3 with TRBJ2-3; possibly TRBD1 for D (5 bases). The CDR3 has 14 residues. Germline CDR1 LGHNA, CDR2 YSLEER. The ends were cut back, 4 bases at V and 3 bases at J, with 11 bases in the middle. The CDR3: CASSPQEPTDTQYF. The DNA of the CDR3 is TGCGCCAGCAGCCCACAGGAACCAACAGATACGCAGTATTTT.

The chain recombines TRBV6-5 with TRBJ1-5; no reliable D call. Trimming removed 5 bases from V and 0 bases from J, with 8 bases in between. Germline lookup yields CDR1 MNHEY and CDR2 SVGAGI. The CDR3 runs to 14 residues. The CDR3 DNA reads TGTGCCAGCAGTCCTCCCCATAGCAATCAGCCCCAGCATTTT. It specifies CASSPPHSNQPQHF.

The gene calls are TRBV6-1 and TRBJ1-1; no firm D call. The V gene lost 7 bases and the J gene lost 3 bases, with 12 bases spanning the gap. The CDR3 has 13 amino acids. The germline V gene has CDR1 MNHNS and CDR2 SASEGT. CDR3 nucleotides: TGTGCCAGCATCGACTGGACTGACACTGAAGCTTTCTTT. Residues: CASIDWTDTEAFF.

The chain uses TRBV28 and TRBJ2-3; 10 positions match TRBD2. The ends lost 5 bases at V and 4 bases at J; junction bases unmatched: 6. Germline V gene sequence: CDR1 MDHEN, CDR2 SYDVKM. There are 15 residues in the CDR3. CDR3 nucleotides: TGTGCCAGCAGTCCCCACAGCGGGGGGGCAGATACGCAGTATTTT. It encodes CASSPHSGGADTQYF.

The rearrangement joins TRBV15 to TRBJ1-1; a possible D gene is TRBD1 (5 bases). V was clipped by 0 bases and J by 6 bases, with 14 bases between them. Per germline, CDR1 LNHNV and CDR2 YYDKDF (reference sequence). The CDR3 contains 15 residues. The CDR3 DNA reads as TGTGCCACCAGCAGAGATGGCCACCCGGGGGCTGAAGCTTTCTTT. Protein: CATSRDGHPGAEAFF.

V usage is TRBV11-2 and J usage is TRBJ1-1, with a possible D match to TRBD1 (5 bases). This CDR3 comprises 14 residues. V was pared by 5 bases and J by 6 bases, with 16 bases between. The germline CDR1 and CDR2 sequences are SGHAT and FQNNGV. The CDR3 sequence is CASSPLAGLAEAFF. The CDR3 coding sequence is TGTGCCAGCAGCCCCCTCGCGGGGCTCGCTGAAGCTTTCTTT.

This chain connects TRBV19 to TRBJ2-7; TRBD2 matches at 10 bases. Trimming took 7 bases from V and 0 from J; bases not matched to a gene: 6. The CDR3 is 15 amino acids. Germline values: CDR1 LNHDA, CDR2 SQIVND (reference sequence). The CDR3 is CASKEVAGGSYEQYF. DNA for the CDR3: TGTGCCAGTAAGGAGGTAGCGGGGGGCTCCTACGAGCAGTACTTC.

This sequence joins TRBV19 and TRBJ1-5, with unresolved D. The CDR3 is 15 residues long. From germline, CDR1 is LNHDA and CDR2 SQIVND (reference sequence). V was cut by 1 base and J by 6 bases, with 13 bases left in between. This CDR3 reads CASSIAGRTGQPQHF. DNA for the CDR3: TGTGCCAGTAGTATAGCCGGCAGGACCGGTCAGCCCCAGCATTTT.

The CDR3 nucleotides are TGTGCCTGGAGTGTAGACAAAAGCGGAAACACCATATATTTT. This translates into CAWSVDKSGNTIYF. This chain joins TRBV30 and TRBJ1-3, with D uncertain. This CDR3 has 14 residues. Per germline, CDR1 GTSNPN and CDR2 SVGIG (reference sequence). V was shortened by 0 bases and J by 4 bases, with 10 bases between the two germline ends.

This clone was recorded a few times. The CDR3 region is CATSRDSGRTDTQYF. The CDR3 DNA is TGTGCCACCAGCAGAGATAGTGGGCGGACAGATACGCAGTATTTT. V and J are TRBV15 and TRBJ2-3, with D unclear. Germline CDR1 reads LNHNV; CDR2 reads YYDKDF (reference sequence). Trimming left V 0 bases short and J 3 bases short, with 10 bases between. This CDR3 has 15 amino acids.